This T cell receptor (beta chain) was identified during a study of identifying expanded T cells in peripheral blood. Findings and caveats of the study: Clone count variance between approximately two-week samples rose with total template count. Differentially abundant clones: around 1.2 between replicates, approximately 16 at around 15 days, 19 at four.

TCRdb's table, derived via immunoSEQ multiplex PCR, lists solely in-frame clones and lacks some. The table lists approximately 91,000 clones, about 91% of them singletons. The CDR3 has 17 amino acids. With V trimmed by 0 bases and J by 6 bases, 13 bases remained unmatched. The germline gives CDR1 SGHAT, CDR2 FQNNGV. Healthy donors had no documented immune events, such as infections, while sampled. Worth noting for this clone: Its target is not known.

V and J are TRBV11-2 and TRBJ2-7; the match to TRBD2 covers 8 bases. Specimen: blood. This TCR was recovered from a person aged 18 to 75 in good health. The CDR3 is CASSLEGSEAGVTEQYF. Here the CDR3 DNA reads TGTGCCAGCAGCTTAGAGGGTTCAGAAGCGGGAGTAACCGAGCAGTACTTC.